This T cell receptor (beta chain) came from a study of response to subunit inactivated influenza vaccine. On this clonotype itself: Antigen specificity is unknown.

Germline CDR1 SGHVS, CDR2 FQNEAQ. CDR3 size: 13 residues. V lost 4 bases and J lost 6; bases outside the gene matches: 4. TCRdb redid the calling of the RT-PCR reads with MiXCR, one entry per CDR3 protein. The profile shows more than 200,000 distinct CDR3 sequences, more than 9% of them singletons. The study's findings and limits: Authors suggested each seasonal flu vaccination may recruit only limited numbers of new T cells.

V and J are TRBV7-8 and TRBJ2-7; 9 bases align to TRBD1. The sample consisted of non-naive T cells sorted from PBMCs, taken around two weeks before vaccination. The clonotype was recovered from a man aged 50-59 years who received an inactivated influenza vaccine. CDR3 in amino acids: CASSSQGASEQYF. The DNA for the CDR3 is TGTGCCAGCAGCTCACAGGGGGCCAGCGAGCAGTACTTC.